The following is a T cell receptor beta chain sequence with its context. The data were obtained in a study of control samples from healthy donors and cancer patients. Per germline, CDR1 MNHEY and CDR2 SVGAGI. The CDR3 is made up of 14 amino acids. J lost 12 bases, V lost 6 bases, and 11 bases had no gene match. Produced via immunoSEQ multiplex PCR; TCRdb's table is partial and in-frame only. There are around 94,000 clones in the sample; just over 90% occur only once, and 2.5% lies in the top ten. The genes are TRBV6-5 and TRBJ2-1; 10 positions agree with TRBD1. This clonotype was obtained from a woman aged 18-29 years in good health. The sequencing input was blood. The CDR3 sequence is CASRAGTGVLGQFF. CDR3 nucleotides: TGTGCCAGCAGAGCGGGGACAGGGGTTCTAGGGCAGTTCTTC.